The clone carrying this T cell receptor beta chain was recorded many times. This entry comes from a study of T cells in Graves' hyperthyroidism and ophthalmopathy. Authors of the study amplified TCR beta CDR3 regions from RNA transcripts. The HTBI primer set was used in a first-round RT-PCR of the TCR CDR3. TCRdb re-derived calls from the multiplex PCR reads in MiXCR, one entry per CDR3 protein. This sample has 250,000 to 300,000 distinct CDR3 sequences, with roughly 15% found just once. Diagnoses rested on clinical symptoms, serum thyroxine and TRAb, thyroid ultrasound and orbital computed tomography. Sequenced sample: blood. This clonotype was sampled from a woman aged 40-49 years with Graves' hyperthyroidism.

The CDR3 reads CATSVRGTGELFF. The CDR3 nucleotides read TGTGCCACCAGTGTTCGCGGAACCGGGGAGCTGTTTTTT. The chain combines TRBV24-1 with TRBJ2-2; D is unresolved. The CDR3 runs 13 residues. V was shortened by 5 bases and J by 5 bases, with 8 bases between the two germline ends. Per the germline V gene, CDR1 is KGHDR and CDR2 is SFDVKD.